One T cell receptor beta chain is described in this entry. Its binding antigen is unknown. A read error is the likely source, as a far larger clone sits one nucleotide away. The data derive from a study of shared clonotypes between healthy human individuals (dated by TCRdb to about 2020). A note on the overall study: The cohort included a few men and two women between 18 and 49 years of age. To estimate repertoire size and how much clonotype sharing occurs between individuals, the study deeply sequenced the blood TCR repertoires of five healthy adults. Different laboratories and diverse techniques were used to prepare libraries and sequence TCR repertoires, to increase sequencing depth and limit assay-specific biases. Between about 0.85 and 10 billion PBMCs per donor were obtained by leukapheresis.

The CDR3 goes from the cysteine to the phenylalanine over 15 residues. The kept DNA is CDR3 alone, 45 bases in frame from the first base. CDR1 and CDR2, looked up from the germline V gene, are MNHNS and SASEGT. Results the study describes overall, beyond this receptor: The genetic and exposure-history diversity represented was limited by the small number of donors. Sampling was restricted to blood, and TCR repertoires in tissue are likely to differ from TCR repertoires in blood. Pairwise subsampling led to the expectation that sequencing depth would affect the degree of clonotype sharing among donors.

The donors were healthy, HIV-negative adults who had no recently reported acute infections or vaccinations. Only Caucasian adults living in Nashville, Tennessee, USA were represented among the donors. In the unsorted samples, 90 million or so PBMCs were counted, and genomic DNA was extracted using the QIAamp DNA Blood Mini kit. Blood was collected by leukapheresis, and PBMCs were isolated by Ficoll-Histopaque density gradient centrifugation and then cryopreserved in liquid nitrogen vapor phase. TCR CDR3 regions were amplified from genomic DNA by multiplex PCR using the deep immunoSEQ assay. Genomic DNA extracted from each cell subset was distributed evenly over all wells of several immunoSEQ 96-well plates, and each plate served as one replicate. For unsorted PBMC, each replicate PCR was loaded with about 270 ng genomic DNA, equivalent to roughly 33,000 T cell genomes. Genomic DNA from unsorted PBMC was sequenced over ten immunoSEQ deep assay plates. Purified libraries were measured with a Qubit 3.0 fluorometer, size-checked on a Bioanalyzer 2100, and measured again with the KAPA Library Quantification kit. Each immunoSEQ 96-well plate was sequenced on its own single-read 150-cycle Illumina NextSeq 550 flow cell. The study's own analysis went as follows. Because the immunoSEQ output held only junctional sequences and lacked quality scores, the filtering could not match the filtering applied to full-length reads. To assign V/J genes and CDR3, sequences were annotated using PyIR, a Python wrapper for IgBLAST v1.9, with IMGT germline references. Any read was removed if the V/J assignment was weak (E-value above 1e-6), the CDR3 was missing, or the read contained stop codons, out-of-frame junctions, or ambiguous translated residues. V3J clonotypes were defined as sequences sharing an identical inferred V gene, J gene, and CDR3 amino acid sequence. Percentage overlap between repertoires was computed as shared unique clonotypes divided by the size of the smaller repertoire. Richness of each repertoire was evaluated using RTK rarefaction, the Chao1 estimator, and Recon v2.1 estimates of unobserved clonotypes. TCRdb obtained this table from immuneACCESS and retained in-frame rearrangements with V and J assigned. These tables miss some clones; where compared with another copy, unresolved V genes account for less than half of the shortfall, and the remainder is unexplained. The DNA gave D and trimming, while V, J and clone size come from that table. For this sample the table gives 470,000 or so clones, of which more than 65% were detected only once. Of the sample, about 12% falls within the top ten clones.

The specimen was PBMCs. The V gene is TRBV6-1 and the J gene is TRBJ2-2; the D region may be TRBD1 or TRBD2, each matching 6 bases equally. This sequence originates from a middle-aged woman in good health. Some clones in this sample may be carry-over from other donors' samples. The CDR3 in this case is CASTPGDTHTWELFF. In nucleotides, the sequence is TGTGCCAGCACCCCGGGGGACACTCACACCTGGGAGCTGTTTTTT.